This T cell receptor (beta chain) appears in the sequencing data of a study of CD8+ T cells in alopecia areata. Investigators isolated RNA and reverse transcribed it into cDNA to act as the sequencing template. Assay used: immunoSEQ multiplex PCR; TCRdb lists only in-frame clones, some missing. The sample gives roughly 30,000 clones, less than 75% of which show up once; roughly 18% is in the top ten. The V gene's germline CDR1 is SGHNT and CDR2 YYREEE (reference sequence). V was pared by 4 bases and J by 5 bases, with 7 bases of the junction left unmatched. The CDR3 spans 14 residues. This chain joins TRBV5-4 and TRBJ2-5; TRBD1 matches 8 bases. Sequenced material: NKG2D-high CD8+ T cells sorted from blood. This TCR came from a human donor with alopecia areata. CDR3 nucleotides: TGTGCCAGCAGCGACACAGGGGGTGGGGAGACCCAGTACTTC. It specifies CASSDTGGGETQYF.